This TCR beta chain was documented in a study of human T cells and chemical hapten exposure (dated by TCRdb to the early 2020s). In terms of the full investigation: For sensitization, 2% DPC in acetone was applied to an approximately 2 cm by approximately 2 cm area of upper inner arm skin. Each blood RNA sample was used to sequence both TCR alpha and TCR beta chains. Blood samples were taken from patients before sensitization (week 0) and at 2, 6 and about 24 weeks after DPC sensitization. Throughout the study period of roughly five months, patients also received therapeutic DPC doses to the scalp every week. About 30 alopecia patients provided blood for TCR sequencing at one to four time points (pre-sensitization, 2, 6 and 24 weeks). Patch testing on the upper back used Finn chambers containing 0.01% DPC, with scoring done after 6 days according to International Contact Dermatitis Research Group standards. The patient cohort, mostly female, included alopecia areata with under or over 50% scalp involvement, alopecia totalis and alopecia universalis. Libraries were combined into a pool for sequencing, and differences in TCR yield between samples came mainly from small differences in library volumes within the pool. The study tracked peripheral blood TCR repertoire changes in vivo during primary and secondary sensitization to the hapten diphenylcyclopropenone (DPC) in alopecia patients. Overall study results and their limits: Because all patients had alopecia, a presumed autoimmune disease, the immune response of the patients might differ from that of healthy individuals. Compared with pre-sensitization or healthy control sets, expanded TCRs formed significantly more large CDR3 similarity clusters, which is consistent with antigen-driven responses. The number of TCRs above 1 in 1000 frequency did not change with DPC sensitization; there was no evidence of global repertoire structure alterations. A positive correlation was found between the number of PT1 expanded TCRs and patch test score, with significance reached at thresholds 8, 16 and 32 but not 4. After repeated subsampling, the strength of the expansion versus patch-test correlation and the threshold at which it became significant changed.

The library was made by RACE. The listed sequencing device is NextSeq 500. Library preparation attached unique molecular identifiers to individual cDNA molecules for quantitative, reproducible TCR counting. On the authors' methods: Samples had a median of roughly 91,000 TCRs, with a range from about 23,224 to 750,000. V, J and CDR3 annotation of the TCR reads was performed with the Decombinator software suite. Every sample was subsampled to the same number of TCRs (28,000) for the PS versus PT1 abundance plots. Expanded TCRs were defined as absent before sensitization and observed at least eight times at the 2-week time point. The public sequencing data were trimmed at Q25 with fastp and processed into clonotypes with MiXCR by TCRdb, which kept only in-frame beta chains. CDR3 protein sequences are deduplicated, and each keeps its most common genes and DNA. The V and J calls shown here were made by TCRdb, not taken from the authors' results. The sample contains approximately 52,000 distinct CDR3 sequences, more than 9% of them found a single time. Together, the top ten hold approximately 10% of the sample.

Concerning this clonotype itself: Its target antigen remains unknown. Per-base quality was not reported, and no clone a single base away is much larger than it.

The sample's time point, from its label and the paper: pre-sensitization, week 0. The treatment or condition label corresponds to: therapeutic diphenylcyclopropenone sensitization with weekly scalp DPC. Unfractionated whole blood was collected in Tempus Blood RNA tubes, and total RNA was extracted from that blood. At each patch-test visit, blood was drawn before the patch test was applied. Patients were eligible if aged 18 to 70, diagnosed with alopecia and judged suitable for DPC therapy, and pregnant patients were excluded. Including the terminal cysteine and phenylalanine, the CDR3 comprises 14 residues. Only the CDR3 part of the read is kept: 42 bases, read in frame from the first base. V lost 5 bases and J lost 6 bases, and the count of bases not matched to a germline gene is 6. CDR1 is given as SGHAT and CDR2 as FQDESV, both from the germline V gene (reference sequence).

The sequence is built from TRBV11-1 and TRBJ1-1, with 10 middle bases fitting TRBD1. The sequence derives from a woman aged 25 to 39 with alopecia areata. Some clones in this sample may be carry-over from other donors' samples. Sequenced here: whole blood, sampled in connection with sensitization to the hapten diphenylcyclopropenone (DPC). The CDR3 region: CASSLRQGAAEAFF. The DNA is TGTGCCAGCAGCCTGCGACAGGGGGCCGCTGAAGCTTTCTTT.